Below are 8 T cell receptor beta chains sequenced from a single sample in a study of blood T cell repertoires in COVID-19 (dated by TCRdb to the early 2020s). Library construction relied on the immunoSEQ multiplex PCR assay. Imported from immuneACCESS, the table was reduced by TCRdb to in-frame sequences with V and J called. These copies leave out some clones; in studies compared against another copy, an unresolved V gene accounts for under half, and the cause of the remainder is not known. The sample yields hundreds of thousands of clones; around 90% were counted once. The top ten hold 0.75% to 1% of the sample. Source material: PBMCs or T cells enriched from blood (not recorded which). These receptors originate from a woman in her 30s who had recovered from COVID-19.

Notes on this clone: A much larger clone differs by one base, so this may be a read error. V usage is TRBV7-8 and J usage is TRBJ1-1; maybe TRBD1 (5 bases). Germline V gives CDR1 SGHVS, CDR2 FQNEAQ. The CDR3 is 13 amino acids. Trimming shortened V by 2 bases and J by 1 base, and 5 bases separated the two germline ends. The CDR3 coding sequence is TGTGCCAGCAGCTTACAGGGGAACACTGAAGCTTTCTTT. Translated: CASSLQGNTEAFF. Supplemented by reference TRBV7-8 and TRBJ1-1, the full variable domain reads GAGVSQSPRYKVAKRGQDVALRCDPISGHVSLFWYQQALGQGPEFLTYFQNEAQLDKSGLPSDRFFAERPEGSVSTLKIQRTQQEDSAVYLCASSLQGNTEAFFGQGTRLTVV.

This clone was recorded a few times. The genes are TRBV27 and TRBJ1-5; 8 nucleotides line up with TRBD1. The CDR3 loop spans 14 amino acids. The trim removed 5 bases at V and 6 bases at J, leaving 6 bases unmatched. Germline assignment: CDR1 MNHEY and CDR2 SMNVEV (reference sequence). CDR3 sequence (DNA): TGTGCCAGCAGTCCAACAGGGGGATTTCAGCCCCAGCATTTT. Its translation: CASSPTGGFQPQHF.

V is TRBV10-3 and J is TRBJ1-2; TRBD1 might be the D (6 bases). Trimming stripped 4 bases from V and 4 bases from J, with 13 bases between. This CDR3 region has 14 residues. Per germline, CDR1 ENHRY and CDR2 SYGVKD. This CDR3 is CAISAGQPVYGYTF. The CDR3 nucleotides are TGTGCCATCAGTGCTGGACAGCCAGTCTATGGCTACACCTTC.

The gene calls are TRBV19 and TRBJ1-1; 10 bases are shared with TRBD1. Trimming took 8 bases from V and 4 from J; bases not matched to a gene: 16. CDR1 is LNHDA, CDR2 SQIVND, per germline (reference sequence). The CDR3 is 17 amino acids. This chain's CDR3 is CASSWRTGGRPSTEAFF. CDR3 bases: TGTGCCAGTTCCTGGCGGACAGGGGGAAGGCCGAGCACTGAAGCTTTCTTT.

Concerning this clone: This same CDR3 is encoded by further DNA sequences in the sample. The chain has TRBV9 and TRBJ2-5; possibly TRBD2 for D (7 bases). V lost 3 bases and J 5 bases, leaving 11 bases between the germline ends. The CDR3 contains 13 residues. The V gene's germline CDR1 is SGDLS and CDR2 YYNGEE. The chain's CDR3 is CASSAGGGETQYF. In nucleotides, the CDR3 is TGTGCCAGCAGCGCGGGGGGCGGGGAGACCCAGTACTTC. The full variable domain, completed using reference TRBV9 and TRBJ2-5, is DSGVTQTPKHLITATGQRVTLRCSPRSGDLSVYWYQQSLDQGLQFLIQYYNGEERAKGNILERFSAQQFPDLHSELNLSSLELGDSALYFCASSAGGGETQYFGPGTRLLVL.

The chain couples TRBV15 to TRBJ1-6; 8 nucleotides agree with TRBD1. This CDR3 comprises 20 residues. Per the germline V gene, CDR1 is LNHNV and CDR2 is YYDKDF (reference sequence). J gave up 5 bases and V 0 bases, and 15 bases lay outside the gene matches. In DNA, the CDR3 is TGTGCCACCAGCAGAGATTTGGCAGGGGGCAGCAGGCGCAATAATTCACCCCTCCACTTT. As protein: CATSRDLAGGSRRNNSPLHF.

This clone was observed once. The V call is TRBV27, the J call TRBJ2-1; a possible D gene is TRBD2 (6 bases). V was clipped by 7 bases and J by 7 bases, with 20 bases between them. Germline V gene data show CDR1 as MNHEY and CDR2 as SMNVEV (reference sequence). The CDR3 runs 15 residues. The CDR3, as DNA: TGTGCCAGCACCATCCTAGAACTAGCTCCAAATGAGCAGTTCTTC. Its protein product is CASTILELAPNEQFF.

V and J are TRBV6-5 and TRBJ1-1; D possibly corresponds to TRBD1 (6 bases). Germline V gene data show CDR1 as MNHEY and CDR2 as SVGAGI. The CDR3 length is 13 residues. V was trimmed by 6 bases and J by 8 bases, leaving 16 bases between them. CDR3 region: CASRGPGQGEAFF. The CDR3 region has the DNA TGTGCCAGCAGGGGGCCGGGACAAGGGGAAGCTTTCTTT.